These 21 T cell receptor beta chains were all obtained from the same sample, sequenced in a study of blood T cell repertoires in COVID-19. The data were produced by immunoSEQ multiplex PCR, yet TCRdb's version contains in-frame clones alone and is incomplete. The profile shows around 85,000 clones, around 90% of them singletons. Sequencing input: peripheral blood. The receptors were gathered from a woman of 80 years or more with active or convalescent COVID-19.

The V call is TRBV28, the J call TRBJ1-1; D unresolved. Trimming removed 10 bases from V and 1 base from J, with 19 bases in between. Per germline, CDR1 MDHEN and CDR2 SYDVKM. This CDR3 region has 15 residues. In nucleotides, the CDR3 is TGTGCCACGAGATACCCCGGTGACAAGAACACTGAAGCTTTCTTT. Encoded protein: CATRYPGDKNTEAFF.

The CDR3 spells CASSLNGDQETQYF. The CDR3 DNA reads TGTGCCAGCAGCTTAAACGGGGACCAAGAGACCCAGTACTTC. This chain connects TRBV7-2 to TRBJ2-5; TRBD2 is a possible D gene (5 bases). The V end lost 2 bases, the J end lost 0 bases, and 7 bases lay between the germline ends. CDR1 is SGHTA and CDR2 is FQGNSA in the germline V gene. The length of the CDR3 is 14 residues.

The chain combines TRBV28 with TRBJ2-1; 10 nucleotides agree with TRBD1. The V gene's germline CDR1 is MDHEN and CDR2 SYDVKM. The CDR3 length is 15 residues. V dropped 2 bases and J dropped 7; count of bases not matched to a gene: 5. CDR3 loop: CASSLGTGARNEQFF. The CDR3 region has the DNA TGTGCCAGCAGTTTAGGGACAGGGGCAAGGAATGAGCAGTTCTTC.

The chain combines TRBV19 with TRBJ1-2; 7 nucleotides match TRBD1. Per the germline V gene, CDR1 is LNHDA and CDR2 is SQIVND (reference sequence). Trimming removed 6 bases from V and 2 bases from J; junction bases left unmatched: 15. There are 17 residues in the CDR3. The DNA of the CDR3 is TGTGCCAGTAGACCCGGTCCAGGGACAGCGGTAAACTATGGCTACACCTTC. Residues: CASRPGPGTAVNYGYTF.

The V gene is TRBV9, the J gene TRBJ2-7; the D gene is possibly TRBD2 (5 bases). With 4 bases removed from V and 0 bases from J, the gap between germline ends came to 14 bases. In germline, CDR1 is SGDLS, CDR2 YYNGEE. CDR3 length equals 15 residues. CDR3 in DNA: TGTGCCAGCAGCCCAAGCGGAAAAAGCTCCTACGAGCAGTACTTC. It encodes CASSPSGKSSYEQYF.

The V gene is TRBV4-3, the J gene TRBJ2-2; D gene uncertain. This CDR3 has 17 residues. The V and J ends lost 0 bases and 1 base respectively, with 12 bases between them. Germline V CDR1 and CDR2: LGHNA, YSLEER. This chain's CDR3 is CASSQEVGPLNTGELFF. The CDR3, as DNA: TGCGCCAGCAGCCAAGAAGTTGGGCCGCTGAACACCGGGGAGCTGTTTTTT.

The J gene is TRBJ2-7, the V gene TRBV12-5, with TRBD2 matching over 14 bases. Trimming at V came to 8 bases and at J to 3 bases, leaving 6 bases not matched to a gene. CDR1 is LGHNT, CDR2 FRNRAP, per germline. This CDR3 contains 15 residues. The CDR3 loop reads CASSTGTSGSYEQYF. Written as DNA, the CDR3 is TGTGCTAGTTCGACTGGGACTAGCGGGAGCTACGAGCAGTACTTC. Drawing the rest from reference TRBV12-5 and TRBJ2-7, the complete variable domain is DARVTQTPRHKVTEMGQEVTMRCQPILGHNTVFWYRQTMMQGLELLAYFRNRAPLDDSGMPKDRFSAEMPDATLATLKIQPSEPRDSAVYFCASSTGTSGSYEQYFGPGTRLTVT.

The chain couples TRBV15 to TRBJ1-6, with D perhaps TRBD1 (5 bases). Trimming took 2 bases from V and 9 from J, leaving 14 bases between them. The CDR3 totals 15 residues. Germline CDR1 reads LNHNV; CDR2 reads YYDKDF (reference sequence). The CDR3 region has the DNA TGTGCCACCAGCAGATTCCAGGGCACTGGTTCACCCCTCCACTTT. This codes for CATSRFQGTGSPLHF.

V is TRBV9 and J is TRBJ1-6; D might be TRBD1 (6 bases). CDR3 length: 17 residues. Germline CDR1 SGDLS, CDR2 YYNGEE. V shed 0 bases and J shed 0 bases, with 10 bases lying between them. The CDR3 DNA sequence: TGTGCCAGCAGCGTAGGACAGGATCGCTCCTATAATTCACCCCTCCACTTT. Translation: CASSVGQDRSYNSPLHF.

The CDR3 DNA reads as TGTGCCAGCTCACCGGGTAGGGCGGGAGTCCGGTACGAGCAGTACTTC. It specifies CASSPGRAGVRYEQYF. V and J are TRBV18 and TRBJ2-7; 7 positions match TRBD2. Germline V CDR1 and CDR2: KGHSH, LQKENI. The V gene end was trimmed by 3 bases and the J gene end by 4 bases; junction bases not matched to a gene: 12. The CDR3 consists of 16 residues.

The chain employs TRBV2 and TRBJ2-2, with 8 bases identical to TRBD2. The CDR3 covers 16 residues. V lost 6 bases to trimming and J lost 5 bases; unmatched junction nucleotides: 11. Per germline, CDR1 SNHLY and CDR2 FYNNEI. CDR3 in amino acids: CASRALAGGGTGELFF. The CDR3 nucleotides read TGTGCCAGCAGGGCCCTAGCGGGTGGCGGGACCGGGGAGCTGTTTTTT.

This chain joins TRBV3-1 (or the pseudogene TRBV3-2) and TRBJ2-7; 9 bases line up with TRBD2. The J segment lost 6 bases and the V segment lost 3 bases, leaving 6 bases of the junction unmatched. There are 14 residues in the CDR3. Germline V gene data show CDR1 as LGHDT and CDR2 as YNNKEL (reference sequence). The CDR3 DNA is TGTGCCAGCAGCCAGGCGGGGGGGATCGGCGAGCAGTACTTC. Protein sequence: CASSQAGGIGEQYF.

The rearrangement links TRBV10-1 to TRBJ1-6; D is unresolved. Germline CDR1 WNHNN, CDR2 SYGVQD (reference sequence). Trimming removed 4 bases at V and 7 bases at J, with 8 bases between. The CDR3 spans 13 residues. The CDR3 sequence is CASSGQTNSPLHF. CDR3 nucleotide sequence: TGCGCCAGCAGTGGGCAGACAAATTCACCCCTCCACTTT.

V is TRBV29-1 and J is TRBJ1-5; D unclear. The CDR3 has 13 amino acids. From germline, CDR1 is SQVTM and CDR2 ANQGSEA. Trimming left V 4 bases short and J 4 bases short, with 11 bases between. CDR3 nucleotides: TGCAGCGTTGTAACACGGGAAAATCAGCCCCAGCATTTT. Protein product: CSVVTRENQPQHF.

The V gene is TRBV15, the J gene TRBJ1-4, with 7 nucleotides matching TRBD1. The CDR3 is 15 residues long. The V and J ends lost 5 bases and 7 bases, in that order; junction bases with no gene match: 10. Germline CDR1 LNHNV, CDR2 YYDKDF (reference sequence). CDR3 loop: CATSSREGQFEKLFF. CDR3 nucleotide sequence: TGTGCCACCAGCTCCCGAGAGGGACAGTTTGAAAAACTGTTTTTT.

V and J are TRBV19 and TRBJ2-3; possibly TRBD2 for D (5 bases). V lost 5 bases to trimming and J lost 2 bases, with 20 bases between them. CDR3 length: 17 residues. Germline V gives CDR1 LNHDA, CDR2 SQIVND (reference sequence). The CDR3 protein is CASSGGTTPRATDTQYF. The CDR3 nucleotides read TGTGCCAGTAGTGGAGGTACGACCCCCAGAGCCACAGATACGCAGTATTTT.

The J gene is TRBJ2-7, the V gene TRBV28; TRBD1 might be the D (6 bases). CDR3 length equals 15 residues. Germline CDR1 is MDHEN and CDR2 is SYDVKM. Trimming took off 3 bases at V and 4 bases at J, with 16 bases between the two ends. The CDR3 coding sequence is TGTGCCAGCAGTTTCCCTCATGGACAGACTTACGAGCAGTACTTC. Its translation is CASSFPHGQTYEQYF.

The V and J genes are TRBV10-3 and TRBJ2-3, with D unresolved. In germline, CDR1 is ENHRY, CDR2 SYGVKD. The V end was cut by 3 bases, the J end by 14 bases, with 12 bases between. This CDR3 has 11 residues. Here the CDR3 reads CAISDPPARYF. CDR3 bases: TGTGCCATCAGTGACCCCCCCGCGAGGTATTTT.

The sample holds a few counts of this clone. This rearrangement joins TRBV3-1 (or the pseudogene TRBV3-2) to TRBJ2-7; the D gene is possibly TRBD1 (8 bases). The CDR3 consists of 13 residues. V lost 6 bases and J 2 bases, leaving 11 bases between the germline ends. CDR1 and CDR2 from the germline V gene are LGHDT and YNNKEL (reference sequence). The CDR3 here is CASRQGGTYEQYF. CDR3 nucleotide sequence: TGTGCCAGCAGACAGGGGGGGACCTACGAGCAGTACTTC.

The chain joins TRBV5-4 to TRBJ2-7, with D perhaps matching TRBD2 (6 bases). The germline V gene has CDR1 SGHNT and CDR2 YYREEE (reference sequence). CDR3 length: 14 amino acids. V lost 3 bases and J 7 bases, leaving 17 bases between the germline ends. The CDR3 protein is CASSSGAGSGEQYF. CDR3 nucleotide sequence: TGTGCCAGCAGCTCTGGAGCGGGTTCTGGGGAGCAGTACTTC.

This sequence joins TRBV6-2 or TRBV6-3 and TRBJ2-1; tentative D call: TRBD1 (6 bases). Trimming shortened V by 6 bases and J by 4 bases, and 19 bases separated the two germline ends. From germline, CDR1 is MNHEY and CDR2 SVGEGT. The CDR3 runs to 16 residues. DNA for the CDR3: TGTGCCAGCAGCTATAGCAACTTTAGGGGGTACAATGAGCAGTTCTTC. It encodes CASSYSNFRGYNEQFF.